This T cell receptor beta chain was recorded in a study of T cell repertoires in cytomegalovirus infection. Across the whole study: HLA-B-restricted CMV epitopes that are well studied, plus recently identified HLA-C-restricted ones, were used by the study. Indications came from public TCR beta signatures; they pointed to CMV infection and to a matching HLA type.

MiXCR, applied by TCRdb to the reads, yields one record per CDR3 protein. The sample holds about 110,000 distinct CDR3 sequences, roughly 30% seen once. The CDR3 has 15 residues. V lost 5 bases, J lost 0 bases, and 3 bases stayed unmatched. Germline V gene sequence: CDR1 SGHTA, CDR2 FQGNSA. The study's findings and limits: CMV carriers with the relevant HLA were identified by cumulative public TCR beta family frequency. It was HLA-C-restricted CMV-specific TCR beta clonotypes that dominated the response ex vivo.

In this sample, this clonotype turned up a few times. Its antigen is unknown. The V and J genes are TRBV7-2 and TRBJ2-3, with 9 positions matching TRBD2. The sample consisted of CD8+ T cells from cultured PBMCs, taken from culture after CMV antigen stimulation. The sequence was collected from a human donor in good health (CMV status not recorded). Some clones in this sample may be carry-over from other donors' samples. CDR3 region: CASSPSGVSTDTQYF. The CDR3 region has the DNA TGTGCCAGCAGCCCTAGCGGGGTGAGCACAGATACGCAGTATTTT.